These T cell receptor beta chains were read from a single sample in a study of T cells in Graves' hyperthyroidism and ophthalmopathy. MiXCR, applied by TCRdb to the multiplex PCR reads, yields one record per CDR3 protein. The sample lists around 350,000 distinct CDR3 sequences; less than 15% were seen once. The specimen was blood. The origin of the receptors is a woman between 18 and 29 years old with Graves' hyperthyroidism. Each CDR3 is given with its conserved first and last residue. The order of the fields is clone size, J gene, D gene, V gene, CDR3 protein, CDR3 DNA. A D gene is named only where the DNA matches it firmly. Clone size is given for some rows only: seen once, a few or many times, or a class if the clone is expanded.

. | TRBJ2-1 | . | TRBV12-3/TRBV12-4 | CASSLAGGRNEQFF | TGTGCCAGCAGTTTAGCGGGGGGGCGGAATGAGCAGTTCTTC
many | TRBJ1-2 | TRBD1 | TRBV20-1 | CSAVTGGIYGYTF | TGCAGTGCTGTGACAGGGGGGATCTATGGCTACACCTTC
. | TRBJ1-2 | . | TRBV5-6 | CASSSYNYGYTF | TGTGCCAGCAGCTCTTATAACTATGGCTACACCTTC
many | TRBJ2-6 | . | TRBV28 | CASMRQFRTGANVLTF | TGTGCCAGCATGAGACAGTTTCGCACTGGGGCCAACGTCCTGACTTTC
many | TRBJ1-2 | . | TRBV7-9 | CASSQWIYGYTF | TGTGCCAGCAGCCAGTGGATCTATGGCTACACCTTC
many | TRBJ2-7 | . | TRBV7-8 | CASRFGQPDEQYF | TGTGCCAGCCGATTTGGACAGCCTGACGAGCAGTACTTC
. | TRBJ2-1 | TRBD1 | TRBV20-1 | CSASGTDYYNEQFF | TGCAGTGCGTCCGGGACAGATTACTACAATGAGCAGTTCTTC
. | TRBJ2-7 | . | TRBV9 | CASSAQGNEQYF | TGTGCCAGCAGCGCCCAGGGTAACGAGCAGTACTTC
many | TRBJ1-2 | . | TRBV12-3/TRBV12-4 | CASSLMQGTGGYGYTF | TGTGCCAGCAGCCTTATGCAGGGAACCGGGGGCTATGGCTACACCTTC
many | TRBJ1-1 | . | TRBV12-3/TRBV12-4 | CASSLQPMNTEAFF | TGTGCCAGCAGTTTACAGCCGATGAACACTGAAGCTTTCTTT
many | TRBJ1-2 | . | TRBV29-1 | CSVRGTAGYTF | TGCAGCGTTCGGGGGACCGCTGGCTACACCTTC
. | TRBJ1-4 | . | TRBV5-1 | CASSWTANNEKLFF | TGCGCCAGCAGCTGGACAGCCAACAATGAAAAACTGTTTTTT
. | TRBJ2-1 | TRBD1 | TRBV4-2 | CGSSQETGQGINEQFF | TGTGGCAGCAGCCAAGAGACAGGACAGGGAATCAATGAGCAGTTCTTC
many | TRBJ1-5 | . | TRBV27 | CASSTDRYSNQPQHF | TGTGCCAGCAGCACAGACAGGTATAGCAATCAGCCCCAGCATTTT
. | TRBJ2-2 | TRBD2 | TRBV4-3 | CASSQEILAGANGGQELFF | TGCGCCAGCAGCCAAGAGATACTAGCGGGAGCTAACGGGGGGCAGGAGCTGTTTTTT
many | TRBJ2-7 | . | TRBV20-1 | CSATDRTDSYEQYF | TGCAGTGCTACAGACAGGACGGACTCCTACGAGCAGTACTTC
many | TRBJ1-2 | . | TRBV19 | CASSIGLRDSYTF | TGTGCCAGTAGTATAGGACTCCGGGACAGCTACACCTTC
few | TRBJ1-1 | . | TRBV5-1 | CASSPRGAIEGEEAFF | TGCGCCAGCAGCCCGAGGGGAGCAATCGAAGGGGAGGAGGCTTTCTTT
. | TRBJ2-4 | . | TRBV5-1 | CASSPATEIAKNIQYF | TGCGCCAGCAGCCCAGCGACGGAGATAGCCAAAAACATTCAGTACTTC
once | TRBJ2-5 | . | TRBV20-1 | CSSRGRERETQYF | TGCAGTTCCCGGGGGCGGGAGCGGGAGACCCAGTACTTC
many | TRBJ2-1 | TRBD1 | TRBV5-1 | CASSSGRDRGYNEQFF | TGCGCCAGCAGCTCGGGGAGGGACAGGGGGTACAATGAGCAGTTCTTC
many | TRBJ2-5 | . | TRBV27 | CASSFHRGGETQYF | TGTGCCAGCAGTTTTCACAGGGGAGGAGAGACCCAGTACTTC
many | TRBJ2-3 | . | TRBV5-1 | CASSLAGKHTDTQYF | TGCGCCAGCAGCTTGGCGGGCAAACACACAGATACGCAGTATTTT
many | TRBJ2-5 | . | TRBV5-1 | CASSLAGWQETQYF | TGCGCCAGCAGCTTGGCTGGCTGGCAAGAGACCCAGTACTTC
many | TRBJ2-1 | . | TRBV7-9 | CASSPRRSYNEQFF | TGTGCCAGCAGCCCCCGTCGCTCCTACAATGAGCAGTTCTTC
few | TRBJ2-6 | . | TRBV13 | CASSPDVAYSGANVLTF | TGTGCCAGCAGTCCTGACGTGGCTTACTCTGGGGCCAACGTCCTGACTTTC
many | TRBJ2-1 | . | TRBV5-5 | CASSLPMGTSYNEQFF | TGTGCCAGCAGTCTGCCAATGGGGACTTCTTACAATGAGCAGTTCTTC
. | TRBJ2-2 | TRBD1 | TRBV27 | CASRSYRQGVTGELFF | TGTGCCAGCCGCTCTTATCGACAGGGGGTCACCGGGGAGCTGTTTTTT